These 10 T cell receptor beta chains were all obtained from the same sample, sequenced in a study of Ad26.COV2.S vaccination and SARS-CoV-2 variants. Assay: immunoSEQ multiplex PCR; the TCRdb copy retains only in-frame clones and omits some. The sample consists of about 400,000 clones, about 92% of them appearing once. Treatment specified: 19 received Ad26.COV2.S at low or high dose, single or two shots; roughly five received placebo; per-sample allocation not given. The study sampled participants on day 63 after the first vaccine or placebo injection. The material sequenced was peripheral blood, taken in a trial of Ad26.COV2.S vaccine versus placebo. These receptors all stem from a person between 18 and 65 years old who received the Ad26.COV2.S COVID-19 vaccine or a placebo.

The chain combines TRBV30 with TRBJ1-4; TRBD1 aligns across 9 bases. The CDR3 is 15 residues long. J lost 7 bases, V lost 4 bases, and 10 bases had no gene match. The germline V gene encodes CDR1 GTSNPN and CDR2 SVGIG (reference sequence). CDR3 amino acids: CAWNARDRGFEKLFF. The CDR3 nucleotides are TGTGCCTGGAATGCTCGTGACAGGGGGTTTGAAAAACTGTTTTTT.

The chain links TRBV4-3 to TRBJ1-2, with 8 bases identical to TRBD1. The V and J ends lost 4 bases and 5 bases, in that order; junction bases with no gene match: 9. There are 15 residues in the CDR3. Germline loops: CDR1 LGHNA, CDR2 YSLEER. CDR3 protein: CASSPTDRERYGYTF. Written as DNA, the CDR3 is TGCGCCAGCAGCCCCACGGACAGGGAGAGATATGGCTACACCTTC.

V usage is TRBV13 and J usage is TRBJ2-1, with D uncertain. Germline-derived CDR1 and CDR2 are PRHDT and FYEKMQ (reference sequence). The V end lost 0 bases, the J end lost 7 bases, and 4 bases lay between the germline ends. The CDR3 sequence is 12 residues long. CDR3 in DNA: TGTGCCAGCAGCTTAGGAGGGAATGAGCAGTTCTTC. It is translated as CASSLGGNEQFF.

The chain links TRBV2 to TRBJ1-5; D ambiguous. The CDR3 totals 15 residues. The germline V and J ends were trimmed by 8 bases and 2 bases, with 16 bases remaining between them. The germline CDR1 and CDR2 sequences are SNHLY and FYNNEI. The CDR3 region is CASALTGFGNQPQHF. CDR3 nucleotides: TGTGCCAGCGCCCTTACGGGATTCGGCAATCAGCCCCAGCATTTT.

This clone was seen once. V is TRBV7-2 and J is TRBJ2-5, with D possibly being TRBD2 (5 bases). The length of the CDR3 is 14 residues. Germline V gene sequence: CDR1 SGHTA, CDR2 FQGNSA. V was shortened by 3 bases and J by 5 bases, with 13 bases between the two germline ends. The chain's CDR3 is CASSFDSSSETQYF. DNA of the CDR3: TGTGCCAGCAGCTTCGATTCTAGCTCCGAGACCCAGTACTTC.

Here the CDR3 DNA reads TGTGCCAGCAGCTTAAGCACCGAGTTCAATCAGCCCCAGCATTTT. Protein: CASSLSTEFNQPQHF. The chain employs TRBV7-9 and TRBJ1-5, with unresolved D. Germline V gene sequence: CDR1 SEHNR, CDR2 FQNEAQ (reference sequence). The V end lost 2 bases, the J end lost 3 bases, and 11 bases lay between the germline ends. CDR3 size: 15 residues.

This clone showed up just once. The chain is built from TRBV11-2 and TRBJ2-1; 9 nucleotides align to TRBD2. In germline, CDR1 is SGHAT, CDR2 FQNNGV. The V and J ends lost 4 bases and 7 bases, in that order; junction bases with no gene match: 5. The CDR3 spans 14 residues. The CDR3 region is CASSSRLAVNEQFF. The CDR3 DNA sequence: TGTGCCAGCAGCTCAAGACTAGCGGTGAATGAGCAGTTCTTC.

J is TRBJ2-2 and V is TRBV11-3; the D gene is possibly TRBD1 (6 bases). CDR1 is SGHNT and CDR2 is YENEEA in the germline V gene. The CDR3 is 14 residues long. V lost 5 bases and J lost 5, with 12 bases in between. CDR3 bases: TGTGCCAGCAGCCCTAGAAGGGGGACCGGGGAGCTGTTTTTT. Its protein product is CASSPRRGTGELFF. The full variable domain, rest sourced from reference TRBV11-3 and TRBJ2-2, is EAGVVQSPRYKIIEKKQPVAFWCNPISGHNTLYWYLQNLGQGPELLIRYENEEAVDDSQLPKDRFSAERLKGVDSTLKIQPAELGDSAVYLCASSPRRGTGELFFGEGSRLTVL.

The V call is TRBV7-2, the J call TRBJ1-2; 10 bases fit TRBD1. Germline loops: CDR1 SGHTA, CDR2 FQGNSA. V gave up 2 bases and J gave up 4 bases; unmatched junction bases: 7. The CDR3 covers 16 residues. In DNA form, the CDR3 reads TGTGCCAGCAGCTTAAGGGGACAGGGGCCGACCTATGGCTACACCTTC. Amino acids: CASSLRGQGPTYGYTF.

The chain couples TRBV19 to TRBJ2-7; D is unresolved. V was clipped by 4 bases and J by 0 bases, with 10 bases between them. CDR1 and CDR2 (germline): LNHDA, SQIVND (reference sequence). The CDR3 has 14 amino acids. The CDR3 sequence is CASSRRLASYEQYF. CDR3 nucleotides: TGTGCCAGTAGTAGGCGATTGGCCTCCTACGAGCAGTACTTC.